This entry describes one T cell receptor (beta chain). This CDR3 is built from 17 residues. Trimming at V came to 7 bases and at J to 2 bases, leaving 13 bases not matched to a gene. The germline CDR1 and CDR2 sequences are LNHDA and SQIVND (reference sequence). Only in-frame clones appear in the TCRdb table, and some are missing; sequencing was by immunoSEQ multiplex PCR. The data contain tens of thousands of clones, roughly 80% of them seen just once; the ten biggest clones take up about 6.9%. This entry is derived from a study of blood T cell repertoires in COVID-19. Study as a whole: Samples taken during acute and convalescent COVID-19 were collected in the United States, Italy and Spain. The cDNA or gDNA used as material had been derived from T cells, B-cell-depleted T cells, or PBMCs.

This rearrangement joins TRBV19 to TRBJ2-1; 8 nucleotides match TRBD2. The source of this sequence is a man aged 25 to 45 with COVID-19, enrolled during active disease. The sequenced sample was peripheral blood. CDR3 sequence reads: CASTSRGAGGPYNEQFF. The CDR3 DNA sequence: TGTGCCAGTACCTCCCGGGGGGCGGGGGGCCCCTACAATGAGCAGTTCTTC.